This T cell receptor beta chain emerged from a study of blood T cell repertoires in COVID-19. Adults between roughly 18 and 100 years of age took part from about two dozen US areas. Membership in each cohort depended on participant-reported clinical history. Cohort 3 recovery required two negative PCRs, clearance, or symptom resolution. The CDR3 is 16 residues long. The germline CDR1 and CDR2 sequences are LNHDA and SQIVND (reference sequence). V shed 10 bases, J shed 6 bases, and the junction held 15 bases outside the gene matches. Measured with immunoSEQ multiplex PCR; TCRdb has only the in-frame clones, and not every one. This table has more than 300,000 clones, about 85% appearing once.

Sequencing input: PBMCs or T cells enriched from blood (not recorded which). This receptor was obtained from a woman aged 30 to 39 who had recovered from COVID-19. This sequence joins TRBV19 and TRBJ1-5; 10 positions agree with TRBD1. The CDR3 coding sequence is TGTGCCACTGACCAGACAGGGGGCGCATTGGGTCAGCCCCAGCATTTT. Translated, it gives CATDQTGGALGQPQHF.